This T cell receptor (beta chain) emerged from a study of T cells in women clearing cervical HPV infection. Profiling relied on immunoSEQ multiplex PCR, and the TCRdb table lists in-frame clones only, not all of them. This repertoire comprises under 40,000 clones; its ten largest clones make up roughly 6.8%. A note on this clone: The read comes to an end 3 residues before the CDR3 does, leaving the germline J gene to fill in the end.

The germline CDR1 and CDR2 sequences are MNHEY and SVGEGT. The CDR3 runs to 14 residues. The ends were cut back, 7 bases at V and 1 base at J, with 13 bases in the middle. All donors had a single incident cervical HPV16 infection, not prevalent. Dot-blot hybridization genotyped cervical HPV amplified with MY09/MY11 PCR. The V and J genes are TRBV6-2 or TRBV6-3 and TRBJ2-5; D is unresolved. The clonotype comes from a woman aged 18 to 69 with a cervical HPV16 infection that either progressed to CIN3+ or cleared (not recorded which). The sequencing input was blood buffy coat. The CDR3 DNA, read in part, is TGTGCCAGCACCCGAATATCAGGCCAAGAGACC. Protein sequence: CASTRISGQET. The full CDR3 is CASTRISGQETQYF.